This TCR beta chain was documented in a study of OX40 agonist ivuxolimab in advanced cancers. Study summary: Patients received the agonistic anti-OX40 (CD134) antibody ivuxolimab. Of the participants, 40% to 50% had some prior anti-PD-1, anti-PD-L1 or anti-CTLA-4 therapy, which was allowed.

Worth noting for this clone: Its target is not known.

V was shortened by 4 bases and J by 0 bases, with 10 bases between the two germline ends. There are 15 residues in the CDR3. In germline, CDR1 is SEHNR, CDR2 FQNEAQ (reference sequence). Regarding the study as a whole: Low normalized clonal expansion also occurred in some nonresponding patients. Researchers report that CD8+ T cells had, on average, more expanded clones than CD4+.

Data came from immunoSEQ multiplex PCR; TCRdb stores just in-frame clones and leaves some out. Of approximately 11,000 clones in the sample, about 76% were seen once. The source material was CD4+ or CD8+ T cells sorted from blood, sampled in a trial of the OX40 agonist ivuxolimab. The receptor was isolated from an adult with an advanced solid tumor such as melanoma, head and neck, liver or kidney cancer. V usage is TRBV7-9 and J usage is TRBJ1-3; D is possibly TRBD1 (6 bases). The CDR3, as DNA: TGTGCCAGCAGCTCAGGGGCCCTCTCTGGAAACACCATATATTTT. Its protein product is CASSSGALSGNTIYF.